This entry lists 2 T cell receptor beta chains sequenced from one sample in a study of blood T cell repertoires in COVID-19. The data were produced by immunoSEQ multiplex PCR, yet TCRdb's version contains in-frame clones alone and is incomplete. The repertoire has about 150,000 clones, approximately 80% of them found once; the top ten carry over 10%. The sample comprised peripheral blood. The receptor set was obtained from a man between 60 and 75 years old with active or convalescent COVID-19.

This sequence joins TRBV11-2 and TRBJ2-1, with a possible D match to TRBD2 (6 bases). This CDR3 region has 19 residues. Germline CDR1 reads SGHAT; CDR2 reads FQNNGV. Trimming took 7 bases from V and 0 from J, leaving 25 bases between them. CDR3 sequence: CASTSRGRGPLNSYNEQFF. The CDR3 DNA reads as TGTGCCAGCACCTCCCGCGGGCGGGGCCCCTTAAACTCCTACAATGAGCAGTTCTTC.

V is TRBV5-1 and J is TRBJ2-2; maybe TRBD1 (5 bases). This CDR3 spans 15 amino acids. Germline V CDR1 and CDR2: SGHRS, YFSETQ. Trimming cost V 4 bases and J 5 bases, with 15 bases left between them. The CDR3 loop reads CASSQGRQGTGELFF. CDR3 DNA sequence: TGCGCCAGCAGCCAGGGCAGGCAAGGGACCGGGGAGCTGTTTTTT.